This TCR beta chain was identified in a study of radiotherapy plus CTLA-4 blockade in lung cancer. Study background: Objective response was observed in roughly a sixth of patients, and disease control in 31%.

TCRdb's table, derived via immunoSEQ multiplex PCR, lists solely in-frame clones and lacks some. The sample contains approximately 75,000 clones, roughly 78% of which appear only once. V was shortened by 6 bases and J by 0 bases, with 8 bases between the two germline ends. The CDR3 has 13 residues. Per the germline V gene, CDR1 is MGHDK and CDR2 is SYGVNS. This rearrangement joins TRBV25-1 to TRBJ1-1, with D tentatively TRBD1 (5 bases). Sequencing was performed on peripheral blood, taken from a patient treated with radiotherapy plus ipilimumab. The clonotype comes from a human donor with non-small cell lung cancer who had a complete response to radiotherapy plus ipilimumab. CDR3 bases: TGTGCCAGCAGGACAGACATGAACACTGAAGCTTTCTTT. Protein: CASRTDMNTEAFF.